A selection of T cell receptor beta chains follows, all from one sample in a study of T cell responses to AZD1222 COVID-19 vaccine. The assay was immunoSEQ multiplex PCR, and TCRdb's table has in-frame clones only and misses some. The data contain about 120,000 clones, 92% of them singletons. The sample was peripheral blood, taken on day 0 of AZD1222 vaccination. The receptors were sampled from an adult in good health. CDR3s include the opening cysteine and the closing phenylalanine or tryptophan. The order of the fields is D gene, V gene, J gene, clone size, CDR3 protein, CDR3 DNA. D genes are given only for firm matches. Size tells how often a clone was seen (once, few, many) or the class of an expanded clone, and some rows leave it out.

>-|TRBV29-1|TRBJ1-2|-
CSDRTEHGYTF
TGCAGCGATCGGACAGAACATGGCTACACCTTC
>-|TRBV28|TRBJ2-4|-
CASSPGFTKNIQYF
TGTGCCAGCAGCCCAGGGTTTACCAAAAACATTCAGTACTTC
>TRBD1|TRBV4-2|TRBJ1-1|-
CASSQDFGQGGTEAFF
TGTGCCAGCAGCCAAGATTTCGGACAGGGGGGCACTGAAGCTTTCTTT
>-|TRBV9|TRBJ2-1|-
CASSPPGGEQFF
TGTGCCAGCAGCCCCCCCGGAGGTGAGCAGTTCTTC
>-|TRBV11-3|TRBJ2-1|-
CASSLDGQIYNEQFF
TGTGCCAGCAGCTTAGATGGACAGATCTACAATGAGCAGTTCTTC
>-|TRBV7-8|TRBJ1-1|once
CASINRDTSTEAFF
TGTGCCAGCATAAACAGGGATACGAGCACTGAAGCTTTCTTT
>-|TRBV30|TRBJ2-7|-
CAWSRPGREQYF
TGTGCCTGGAGTCGACCTGGGCGCGAGCAGTACTTC
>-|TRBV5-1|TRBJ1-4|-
CASSLGQVYEKLFF
TGCGCCAGCAGCTTGGGACAGGTCTATGAAAAACTGTTTTTT
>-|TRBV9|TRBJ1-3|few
CASSVGAANTIYF
TGTGCCAGCAGCGTAGGGGCCGCGAACACCATATATTTT
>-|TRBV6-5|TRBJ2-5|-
CASRLDSPQETQYF
TGTGCCAGCAGACTCGACAGTCCCCAAGAGACCCAGTACTTC
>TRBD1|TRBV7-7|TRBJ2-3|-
CASSLSQGAFGTDTQYF
TGTGCCAGCAGCTTATCACAGGGGGCATTCGGCACAGATACGCAGTATTTT
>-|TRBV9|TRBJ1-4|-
CASSVAGTTNEKLFF
TGTGCCAGCAGCGTAGCAGGGACAACTAATGAAAAACTGTTTTTT
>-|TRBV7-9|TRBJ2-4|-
CASSLPRQDLAKNIQYF
TGTGCCAGCAGCCTGCCCCGGCAGGATCTAGCCAAAAACATTCAGTACTTC
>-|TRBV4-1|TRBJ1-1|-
CASSDVAGHTEAFF
TGCGCCAGCAGCGACGTAGCAGGGCACACTGAAGCTTTCTTT
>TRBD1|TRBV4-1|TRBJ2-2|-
CASSQERTGNTGELFF
TGCGCCAGCAGCCAAGAGAGGACAGGGAACACCGGGGAGCTGTTTTTT
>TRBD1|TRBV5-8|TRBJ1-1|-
CAPRKGAYEAFF
TGTGCTCCCCGCAAGGGGGCTTATGAAGCTTTCTTT
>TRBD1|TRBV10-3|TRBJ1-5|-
CAISEHLRGTLNQPQHF
TGTGCCATCAGTGAACACCTCAGGGGGACCCTCAATCAGCCCCAGCATTTT
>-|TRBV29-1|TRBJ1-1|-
CSVFDGGAFF
TGCAGCGTGTTTGACGGGGGAGCTTTCTTT
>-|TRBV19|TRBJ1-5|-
CASSILRSYSNQPQHF
TGTGCCAGTAGTATATTGAGGTCCTATAGCAATCAGCCCCAGCATTTT
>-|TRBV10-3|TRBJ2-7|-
CAISEPRSDSYEQYF
TGTGCCATCAGTGAGCCGAGGTCCGACTCCTACGAGCAGTACTTC
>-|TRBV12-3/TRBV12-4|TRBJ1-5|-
CASSLLENQPQHF
TGTGCCAGCAGTTTGTTAGAAAATCAGCCCCAGCATTTT
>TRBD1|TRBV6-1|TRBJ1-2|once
CASLTGGPYGYTF
TGTGCCAGCCTCACAGGGGGCCCCTATGGCTACACCTTC
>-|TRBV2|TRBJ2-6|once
CASSARVGANVLTF
TGTGCCAGCAGTGCCCGAGTGGGGGCCAACGTCCTGACTTTC
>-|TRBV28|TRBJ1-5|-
CASSLGGFGYSNQPQHF
TGTGCCAGCAGTTTAGGGGGATTTGGGTATAGCAATCAGCCCCAGCATTTT
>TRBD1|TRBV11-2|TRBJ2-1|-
CASSPDRGFVNEQFF
TGTGCCAGCAGCCCCGACAGGGGATTTGTCAATGAGCAGTTCTTC
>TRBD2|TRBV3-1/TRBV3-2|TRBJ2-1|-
CASTGTSGGFVEFF
TGTGCCTCCACCGGGACTAGCGGGGGTTTTGTGGAGTTCTTC
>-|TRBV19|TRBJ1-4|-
CASRTSPGMELFF
TGTGCCAGTAGAACCTCACCGGGAATGGAACTGTTTTTT
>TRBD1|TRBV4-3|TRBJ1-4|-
CASSQSRTGGDEKLFF
TGCGCCAGCAGCCAAAGCCGGACAGGGGGCGATGAAAAACTGTTTTTT